The clone carrying this TCR beta chain was seen a single time. Its cognate antigen is unknown. This sequence may be a read error, since a much larger clone differs from it by one base. The entry originates in a study of liver allograft versus peripheral blood T cells. Study information: Repertoires from peripheral blood of liver transplant recipients were compared with those inside their transplanted livers.

One entry per CDR3 protein, called by TCRdb with MiXCR from the reads. The profile shows 14,000 or so distinct CDR3 sequences, roughly 20% of them singletons. Overall study findings and caveats: T cell receptor repertoires inside liver allografts reportedly differed from those in peripheral blood.

CDR3 length: 16 residues. Germline V lookup: CDR1 GTSNPN, CDR2 SVGIG (reference sequence). This clonotype originated in a human patient who had a liver transplant. The T cells may come from the graft donor. The chain joins TRBV30 to TRBJ1-6; a weak D match, TRBD1 (5 bases). The CDR3 loop is CARSVAGASYNSPLHF. The CDR3 nucleotides read TGTGCCCGGAGCGTTGCCGGGGCCTCCTATAATTCACCCCTCCACTTT. The complete variable domain, with remaining parts taken from reference TRBV30 and TRBJ1-6, reads SQTIHQWPATLVQPVGSPLSLECTVEGTSNPNLYWYRQAAGRGLQLLFYSVGIGQISSEVPQNLSASRPQDRQFILSSKKLLLSDSGFYLCARSVAGASYNSPLHFGNGTRLTVT.